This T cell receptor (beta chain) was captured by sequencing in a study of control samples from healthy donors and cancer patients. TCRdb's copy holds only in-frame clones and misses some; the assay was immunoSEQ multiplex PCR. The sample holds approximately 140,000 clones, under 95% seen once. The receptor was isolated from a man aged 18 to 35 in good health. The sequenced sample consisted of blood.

The CDR3 DNA follows: TGTGCCAGCAGTTATTGGTCCAGGGAAAATGAGCAGTTCTTC. Encoded protein: CASSYWSRENEQFF. J is TRBJ2-1 and V is TRBV6-2 or TRBV6-3, with TRBD1 as a possible D gene (5 bases). The germline V gene encodes CDR1 MNHEY and CDR2 SVGEGT. The germline V and J ends were trimmed by 3 bases and 7 bases, with 13 bases remaining between them. The CDR3 spans 14 residues.